The TCR beta chain described here comes from a study of shared clonotypes between healthy human individuals. Study background: Each donor contributed plates that comprised three CD4 naive, three CD4 memory, two CD8 naive and one CD8 memory. Overall study findings and caveats: Estimated clonotype richness was generally higher in naive than memory subsets. Some clonotypes were shared by all four sorted-subset donors, while others were not shared. The non-shared ones had lower generation probabilities than the shared ones.

Some clones are missing from TCRdb's copy, which holds only in-frame ones; the method was immunoSEQ multiplex PCR. The sample records about 2.3 million clones, about 92% being singletons. Concerning this clone: Its antigen remains unidentified.

The sequence derives from a man in his late teens or twenties in good health. Some clones in this sample may be carry-over from other donors' samples. Sequences were obtained from naive CD4+ T cells from PBMCs. Subset defined: CD45RA+ positively selected.

For the CDR3, the DNA is TGTGCCAGCAGCTTTGGGACTCCTGAAGCTTTCTTT. This sequence encodes CASSFGTPEAFF. V is TRBV11-2 and J is TRBJ1-1, with TRBD1 as a possible D gene (5 bases). V lost 3 bases and J 6 bases, leaving 8 bases between the germline ends. The V gene's germline CDR1 is SGHAT and CDR2 FQNNGV. This CDR3 comprises 12 residues.